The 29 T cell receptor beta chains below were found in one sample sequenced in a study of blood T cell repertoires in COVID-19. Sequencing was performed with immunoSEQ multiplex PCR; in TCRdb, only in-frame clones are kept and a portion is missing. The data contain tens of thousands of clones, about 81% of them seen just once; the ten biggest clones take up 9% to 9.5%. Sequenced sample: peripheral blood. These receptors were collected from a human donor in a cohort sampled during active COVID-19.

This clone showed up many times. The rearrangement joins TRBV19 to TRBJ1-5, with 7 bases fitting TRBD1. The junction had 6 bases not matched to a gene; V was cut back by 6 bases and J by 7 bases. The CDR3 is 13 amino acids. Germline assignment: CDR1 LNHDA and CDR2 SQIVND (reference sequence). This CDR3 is CASRGAGGQPQHF. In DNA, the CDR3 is TGTGCCAGTAGGGGGGCAGGGGGGCAGCCCCAGCATTTT.

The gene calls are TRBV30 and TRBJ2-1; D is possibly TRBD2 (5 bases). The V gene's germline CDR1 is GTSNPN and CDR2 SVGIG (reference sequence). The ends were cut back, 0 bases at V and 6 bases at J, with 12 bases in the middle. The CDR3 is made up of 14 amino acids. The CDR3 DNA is TGTGCCTGGAGTGTATGGGAGTTGCCCAATGAGCAGTTCTTC. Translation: CAWSVWELPNEQFF. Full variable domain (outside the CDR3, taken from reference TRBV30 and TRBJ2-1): SQTIHQWPATLVQPVGSPLSLECTVEGTSNPNLYWYRQAAGRGLQLLFYSVGIGQISSEVPQNLSASRPQDRQFILSSKKLLLSDSGFYLCAWSVWELPNEQFFGPGTRLTVL.

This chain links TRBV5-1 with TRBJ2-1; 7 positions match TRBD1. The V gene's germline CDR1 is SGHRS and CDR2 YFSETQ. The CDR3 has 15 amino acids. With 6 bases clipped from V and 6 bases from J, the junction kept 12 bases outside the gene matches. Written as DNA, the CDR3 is TGCGCCAGCACTTGGGGACAGAAATCACCCAATGAGCAGTTCTTC. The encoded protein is CASTWGQKSPNEQFF.

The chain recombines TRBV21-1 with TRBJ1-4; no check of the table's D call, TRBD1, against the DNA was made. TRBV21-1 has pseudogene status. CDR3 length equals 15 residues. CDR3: CASSKALGTSEKLFF. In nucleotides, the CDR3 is TGTGCCAGCAGCAAAGCGCTAGGGACATCTGAAAAACTGTTTTTT.

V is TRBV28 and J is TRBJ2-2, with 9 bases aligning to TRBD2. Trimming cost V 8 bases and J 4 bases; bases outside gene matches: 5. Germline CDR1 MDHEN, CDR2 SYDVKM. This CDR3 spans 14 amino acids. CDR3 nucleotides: TGTGCCAGCGGTGGCGGGAGGGTCACCGGGGAGCTGTTTTTT. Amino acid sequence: CASGGGRVTGELFF.

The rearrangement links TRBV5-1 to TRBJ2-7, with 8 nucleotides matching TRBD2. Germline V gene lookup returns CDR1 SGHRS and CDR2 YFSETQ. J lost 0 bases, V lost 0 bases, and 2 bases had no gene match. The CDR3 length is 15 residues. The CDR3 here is CASSLAGGVSYEQYF. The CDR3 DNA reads TGCGCCAGCAGCTTGGCCGGGGGGGTCTCCTACGAGCAGTACTTC.

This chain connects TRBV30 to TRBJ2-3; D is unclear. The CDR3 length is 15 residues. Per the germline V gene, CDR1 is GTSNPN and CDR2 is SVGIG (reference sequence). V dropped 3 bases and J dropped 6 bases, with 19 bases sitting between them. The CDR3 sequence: CAWSNGLLTWDTQYF. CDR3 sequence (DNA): TGTGCCTGGAGCAATGGGCTTTTGACGTGGGATACGCAGTATTTT.

CDR3 loop: CASSSYTTGDEQYF. CDR3 nucleotides: TGTGCCAGCAGTTCTTATACGACAGGGGACGAGCAGTACTTC. The gene calls are TRBV27 and TRBJ2-7; TRBD1 agrees at 8 bases. This CDR3 has 14 residues. Losses at the gene ends were 4 bases for V and 5 bases for J; bases not matched to a gene: 7. Looked up from germline, CDR1 is MNHEY and CDR2 is SMNVEV (reference sequence).

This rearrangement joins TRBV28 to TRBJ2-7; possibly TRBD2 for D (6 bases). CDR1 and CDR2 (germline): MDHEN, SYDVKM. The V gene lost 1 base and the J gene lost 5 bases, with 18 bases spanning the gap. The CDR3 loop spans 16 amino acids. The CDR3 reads CASSLLKSGLFHEQYF. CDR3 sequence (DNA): TGTGCCAGCAGTTTATTAAAGTCGGGACTTTTCCACGAGCAGTACTTC.

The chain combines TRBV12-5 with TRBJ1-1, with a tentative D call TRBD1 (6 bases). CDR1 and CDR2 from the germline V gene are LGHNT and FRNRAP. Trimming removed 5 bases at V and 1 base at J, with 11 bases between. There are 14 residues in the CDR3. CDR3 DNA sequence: TGTGCTAGTGGTACCCCGGGACAGAACACTGAAGCTTTCTTT. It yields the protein CASGTPGQNTEAFF.

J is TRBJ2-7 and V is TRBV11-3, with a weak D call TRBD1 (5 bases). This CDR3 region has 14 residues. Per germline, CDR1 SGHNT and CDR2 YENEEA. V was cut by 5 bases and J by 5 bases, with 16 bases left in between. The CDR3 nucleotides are TGTGCCAGCAGCCCGTTCCAGGGTAGCCACGAGCAGTACTTC. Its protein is CASSPFQGSHEQYF. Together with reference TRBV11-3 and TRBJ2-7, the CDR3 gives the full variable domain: EAGVVQSPRYKIIEKKQPVAFWCNPISGHNTLYWYLQNLGQGPELLIRYENEEAVDDSQLPKDRFSAERLKGVDSTLKIQPAELGDSAVYLCASSPFQGSHEQYFGPGTRLTVT.

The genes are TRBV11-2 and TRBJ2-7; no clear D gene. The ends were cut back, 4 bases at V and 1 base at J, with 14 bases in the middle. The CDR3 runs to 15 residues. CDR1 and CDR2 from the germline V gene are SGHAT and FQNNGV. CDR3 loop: CASSYEGGVSYEQYF. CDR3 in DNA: TGTGCCAGCAGCTATGAAGGCGGCGTTTCCTACGAGCAGTACTTC.

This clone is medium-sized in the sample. The CDR3 DNA reads TGTGCCAGCGGGAGATCGGACAGTTACAATCAGCCCCAGCATTTT. Encoded protein: CASGRSDSYNQPQHF. The V gene is TRBV6-5, the J gene TRBJ1-5, with D maybe TRBD1 (6 bases). Germline CDR1 MNHEY, CDR2 SVGAGI. Trimming left V 8 bases short and J 3 bases short, with 17 bases between. The CDR3 covers 15 residues.

The CDR3 nucleotides are TGTGCCAGCAGTTACTCGTTAGGGACAGGTGTTAATGAGCAGTTCTTC. It specifies CASSYSLGTGVNEQFF. The chain couples TRBV6-2 or TRBV6-3 to TRBJ2-1; 8 nucleotides match TRBD1. Germline V CDR1 and CDR2: MNHEY, SVGEGT. V lost 0 bases to trimming and J lost 7 bases; unmatched junction nucleotides: 8. This CDR3 has 16 amino acids.

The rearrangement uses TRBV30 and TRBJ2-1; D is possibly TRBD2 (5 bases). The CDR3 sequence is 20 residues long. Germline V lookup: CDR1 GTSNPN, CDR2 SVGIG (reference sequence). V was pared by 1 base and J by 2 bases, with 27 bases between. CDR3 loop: CAWSGIRGLPGIGPYNEQFF. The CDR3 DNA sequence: TGTGCCTGGAGTGGGATTCGAGGGCTACCCGGAATCGGACCCTACAATGAGCAGTTCTTC.

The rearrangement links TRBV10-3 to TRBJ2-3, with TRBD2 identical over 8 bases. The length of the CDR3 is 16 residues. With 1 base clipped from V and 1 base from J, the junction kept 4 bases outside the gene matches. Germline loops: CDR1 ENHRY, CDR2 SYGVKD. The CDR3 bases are TGTGCCATCAGTGAGTTCCGGGGGGGGCGCACAGATACGCAGTATTTT. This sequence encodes CAISEFRGGRTDTQYF.

The CDR3 DNA reads as TGTGCCAGCAGCTTGGAAGGACTAGCGGGACCGGAGACCCAGTACTTC. As protein: CASSLEGLAGPETQYF. The chain couples TRBV5-4 to TRBJ2-5; 12 nucleotides agree with TRBD2. Germline trimming cut 0 bases from V and 5 bases from J; bases unmatched to any gene: 5. The germline V gene has CDR1 SGHNT and CDR2 YYREEE (reference sequence). The CDR3 totals 16 residues. Together with reference TRBV5-4 and TRBJ2-5, the CDR3 gives the full variable domain: ETGVTQSPTHLIKTRGQQVTLRCSSQSGHNTVSWYQQALGQGPQFIFQYYREEENGRGNFPPRFSGLQFPNYSSELNVNALELDDSALYLCASSLEGLAGPETQYFGPGTRLLVL.

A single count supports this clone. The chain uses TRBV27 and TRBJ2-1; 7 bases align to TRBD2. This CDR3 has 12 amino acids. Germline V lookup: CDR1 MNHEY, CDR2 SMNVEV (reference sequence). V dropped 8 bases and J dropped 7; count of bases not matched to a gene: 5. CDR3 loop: CASSGGSNEQFF. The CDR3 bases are TGTGCCAGCTCGGGCGGGAGTAATGAGCAGTTCTTC.

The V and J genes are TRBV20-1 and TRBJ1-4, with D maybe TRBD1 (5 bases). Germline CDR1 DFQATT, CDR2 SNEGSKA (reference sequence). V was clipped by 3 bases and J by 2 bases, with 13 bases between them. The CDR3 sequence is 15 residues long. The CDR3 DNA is TGCAGTGCTAGTGAGGGGCTGAGGACTAATGAAAAACTGTTTTTT. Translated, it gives CSASEGLRTNEKLFF.

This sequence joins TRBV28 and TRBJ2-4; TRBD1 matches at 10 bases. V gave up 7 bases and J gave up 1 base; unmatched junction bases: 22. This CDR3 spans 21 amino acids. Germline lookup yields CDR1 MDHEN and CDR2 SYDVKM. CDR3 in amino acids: CASTQNAGQGLGGSAKNIQYF. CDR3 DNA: TGTGCCAGCACCCAAAACGCGGGACAGGGGTTGGGAGGTTCTGCCAAAAACATTCAGTACTTC.

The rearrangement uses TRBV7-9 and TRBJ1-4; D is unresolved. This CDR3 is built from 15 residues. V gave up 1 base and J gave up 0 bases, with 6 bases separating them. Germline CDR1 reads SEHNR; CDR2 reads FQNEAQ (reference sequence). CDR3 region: CASSLELATNEKLFF. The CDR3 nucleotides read TGTGCCAGCAGCTTAGAGCTTGCAACTAATGAAAAACTGTTTTTT.

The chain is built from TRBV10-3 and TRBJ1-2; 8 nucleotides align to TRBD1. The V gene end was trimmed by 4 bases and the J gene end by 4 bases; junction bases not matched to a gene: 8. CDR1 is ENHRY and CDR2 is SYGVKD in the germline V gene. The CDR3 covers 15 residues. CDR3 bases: TGTGCCATCAGTGGAGGACAGGGACTTTCCTATGGCTACACCTTC. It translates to CAISGGQGLSYGYTF.

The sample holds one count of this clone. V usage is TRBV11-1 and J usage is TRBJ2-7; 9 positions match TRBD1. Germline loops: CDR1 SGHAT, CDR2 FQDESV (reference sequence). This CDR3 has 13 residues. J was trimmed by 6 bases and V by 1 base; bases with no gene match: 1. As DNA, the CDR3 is TGTGCCAGCAGCTTAGTGGACAGGGGCGAGCAGTACTTC. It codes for CASSLVDRGEQYF.

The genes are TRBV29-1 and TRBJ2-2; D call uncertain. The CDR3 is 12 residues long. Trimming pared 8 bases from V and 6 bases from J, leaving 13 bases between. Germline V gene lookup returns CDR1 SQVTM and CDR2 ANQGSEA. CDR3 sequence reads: CSPPRSAGELFF. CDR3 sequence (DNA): TGCAGCCCCCCCCGGTCGGCCGGGGAGCTGTTTTTT.

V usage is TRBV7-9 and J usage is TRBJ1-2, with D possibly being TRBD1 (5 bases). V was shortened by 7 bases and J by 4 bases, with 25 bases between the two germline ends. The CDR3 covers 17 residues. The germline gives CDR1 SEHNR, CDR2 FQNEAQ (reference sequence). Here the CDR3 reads CASTGSGSPYQTYGYTF. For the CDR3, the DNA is TGTGCCAGCACGGGTTCAGGGTCCCCCTACCAAACCTATGGCTACACCTTC.

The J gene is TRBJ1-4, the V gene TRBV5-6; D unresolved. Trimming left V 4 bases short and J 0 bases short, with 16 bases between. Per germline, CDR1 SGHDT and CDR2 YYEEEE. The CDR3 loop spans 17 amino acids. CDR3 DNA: TGTGCCAGCAGCCGCGCAGGAGGCTCTGCAACTAATGAAAAACTGTTTTTT. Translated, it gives CASSRAGGSATNEKLFF.

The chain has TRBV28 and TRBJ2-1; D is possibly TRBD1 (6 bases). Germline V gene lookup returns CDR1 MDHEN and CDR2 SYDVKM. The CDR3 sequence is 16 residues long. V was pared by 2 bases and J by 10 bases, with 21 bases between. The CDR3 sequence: CASSLTPQGSAGEQFF. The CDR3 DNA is TGTGCCAGCAGTTTAACCCCCCAGGGGAGCGCTGGCGAGCAGTTCTTC.

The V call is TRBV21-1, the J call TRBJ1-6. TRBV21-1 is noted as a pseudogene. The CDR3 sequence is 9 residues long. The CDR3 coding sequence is TGTGCCTCGGCGGGGCCCCTCCACTTT. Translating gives CASAGPLHF.

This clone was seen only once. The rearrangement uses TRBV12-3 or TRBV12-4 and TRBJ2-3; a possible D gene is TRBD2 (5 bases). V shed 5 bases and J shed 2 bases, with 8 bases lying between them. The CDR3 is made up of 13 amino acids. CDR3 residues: CASSPGYTDTQYF. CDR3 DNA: TGTGCCAGCAGTCCGGGATACACAGATACGCAGTATTTT.